This T cell receptor (beta chain) came from a study of cytomegalovirus exposure and HLA in healthy donors. Germline trimming cut 5 bases from V and 5 bases from J; bases unmatched to any gene: 7. CDR3 length equals 15 residues. Per the germline V gene, CDR1 is SGHTA and CDR2 is FQGTGA. With regard to this clone: Its target is unknown.

General study points: There were some public TCRs occurring in many donors, but most TCR sequences were rare. Presence/absence analyses treated sequencing depth as roughly uniform across donors.

Vbeta (60) and Jbeta (13) primers were used in the PCR. Data came from immunoSEQ multiplex PCR; TCRdb stores just in-frame clones and leaves some out. This sample's table has approximately 140,000 clones. The rearrangement joins TRBV7-3 to TRBJ1-2; TRBD1 agrees at 11 bases. This TCR was recovered from a woman aged 18-29 years in good health and CMV-seronegative. The specimen was PBMCs. This CDR3 is CASSPSGTGGYGYTF. The CDR3 DNA follows: TGTGCCAGCAGCCCCTCCGGGACAGGGGGTTATGGCTACACCTTC.